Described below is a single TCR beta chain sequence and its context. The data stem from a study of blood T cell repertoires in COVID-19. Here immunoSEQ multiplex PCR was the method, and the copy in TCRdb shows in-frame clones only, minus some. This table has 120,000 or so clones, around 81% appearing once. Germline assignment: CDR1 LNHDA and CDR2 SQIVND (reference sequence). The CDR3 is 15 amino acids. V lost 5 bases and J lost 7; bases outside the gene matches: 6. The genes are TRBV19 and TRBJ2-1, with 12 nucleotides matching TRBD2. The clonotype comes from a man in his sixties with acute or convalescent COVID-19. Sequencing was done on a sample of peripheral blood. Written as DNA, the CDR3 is TGTGCCAGTAGTGCCCTAGCGGGAGGGCCGAATGAGCAGTTCTTC. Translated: CASSALAGGPNEQFF.